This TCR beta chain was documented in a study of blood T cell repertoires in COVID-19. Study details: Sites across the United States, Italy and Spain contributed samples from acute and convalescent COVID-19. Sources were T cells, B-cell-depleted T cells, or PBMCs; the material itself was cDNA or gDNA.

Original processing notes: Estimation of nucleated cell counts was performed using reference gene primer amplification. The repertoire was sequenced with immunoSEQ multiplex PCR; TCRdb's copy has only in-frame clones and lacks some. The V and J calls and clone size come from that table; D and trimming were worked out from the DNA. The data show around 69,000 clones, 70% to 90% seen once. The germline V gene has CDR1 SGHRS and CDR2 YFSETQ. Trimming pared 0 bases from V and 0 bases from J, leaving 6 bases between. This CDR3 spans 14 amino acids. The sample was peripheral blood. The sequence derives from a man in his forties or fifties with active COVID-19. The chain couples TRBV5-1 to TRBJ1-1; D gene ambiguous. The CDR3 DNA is TGCGCCAGCAGCTTGGACGGGATGAACACTGAAGCTTTCTTT. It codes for CASSLDGMNTEAFF.